This T cell receptor (beta chain) emerged from a study of cytomegalovirus exposure and HLA in healthy donors. PCR primers comprised 60 Vbeta and 13 Jbeta primers. Sequencing was performed with immunoSEQ multiplex PCR; in TCRdb, only in-frame clones are kept and a portion is missing. The data hold some 120,000 clones, with 75% to 90% observed a single time. Trimming left V 5 bases short and J 1 base short, with 11 bases between. The CDR3 extends over 14 amino acids. Germline CDR1 SGHAT, CDR2 FQDESV (reference sequence). Material: PBMCs. The clonotype originates from a woman aged 25 to 39 in good health and CMV-seropositive. The gene calls are TRBV11-1 and TRBJ1-2; possible D gene TRBD1, 5 bases. The CDR3 reads CASSPGHFNYGYTF. The CDR3 DNA reads TGTGCCAGCAGCCCCGGACATTTTAACTATGGCTACACCTTC. Combining the CDR3 with reference TRBV11-1 and TRBJ1-2 gives the whole variable domain EAEVAQSPRYKITEKSQAVAFWCDPISGHATLYWYRQILGQGPELLVQFQDESVVDDSQLPKDRFSAERLKGVDSTLKIQPAELGDSAMYLCASSPGHFNYGYTFGSGTRLTVV.